This entry is about one T cell receptor beta chain. The limits of the CDR3 on the DNA are not certain, so only TCRdb's listed CDR3 is given. Authors' analysis steps: Scientists estimated how many nucleated cells there were by amplifying reference gene primers. Clones were sequenced by immunoSEQ multiplex PCR, and TCRdb holds only the in-frame ones, with some missing. V, J and clone size were drawn from that table, and D and trimming were deduced from the DNA. The table has around 620,000 clones, 70% to 90% seen once. The data are from a study of blood T cell repertoires in COVID-19. On the study more broadly: T cells, B-cell-depleted T cells, or PBMCs provided the cDNA or gDNA that served as material.

Germline V gives CDR1 GTSNPN, CDR2 SVGIG (reference sequence). Termini included, the CDR3 measures 15 amino acids. The sequencing input was peripheral blood. This sequence was found in a woman aged 18-29 years with acute or convalescent COVID-19. V usage is TRBV30 and J usage is TRBJ1-1; the table's D call TRBD1 went unverified against the DNA. The CDR3 here is CAWSVWVGQGAYQIF.